Below are 5 T cell receptor beta chains sequenced from a single sample in a study of OX40 agonist ivuxolimab in advanced cancers. Data came from immunoSEQ multiplex PCR; TCRdb stores just in-frame clones and leaves some out. The data show 76,000 or so clones, about 82% seen once. Sequences were derived from CD4+ or CD8+ T cells sorted from blood, sampled in a trial of the OX40 agonist ivuxolimab. Receptors originate from an adult with an advanced solid tumor such as melanoma, head and neck, liver or kidney cancer.

The chain recombines TRBV21-1 with TRBJ2-7; the D call of TRBD1 is as the table states it, not checked on the DNA. TRBV21-1 has pseudogene status. This CDR3 spans 13 amino acids. This chain's CDR3 is CASSADRGHEQYF. CDR3 DNA sequence: TGTGCCAGCAGCGCGGACAGGGGCCACGAGCAGTACTTC.

This chain joins TRBV25-1 and TRBJ2-7; no reliable D call. CDR3 length equals 12 residues. CDR1 MGHDK and CDR2 SYGVNS come from the germline V gene. V was clipped by 3 bases and J by 3 bases, with 6 bases between them. CDR3 region: CASSDIVYEQYF. The CDR3 DNA is TGTGCCAGCAGTGATATAGTCTACGAGCAGTACTTC.

The rearrangement joins TRBV5-1 to TRBJ2-7; 10 bases match TRBD1. This CDR3 contains 14 residues. Germline trimming cut 3 bases from V and 7 bases from J; bases unmatched to any gene: 7. Germline CDR1 SGHRS, CDR2 YFSETQ. The CDR3 region is CASSSRDRGGEQYF. The CDR3 region has the DNA TGCGCCAGCAGCTCCCGGGACAGGGGAGGAGAGCAGTACTTC.

The chain joins TRBV30 to TRBJ2-2; a possible D gene is TRBD1 (5 bases). The CDR3 has 14 residues. Trimming took 0 bases from V and 6 from J, leaving 11 bases between them. The germline V gene has CDR1 GTSNPN and CDR2 SVGIG (reference sequence). CDR3 bases: TGTGCCTGGAGTGTAGACAGCCTGGCCGGGGAGCTGTTTTTT. The encoded protein is CAWSVDSLAGELFF.

The chain is built from TRBV30 and TRBJ2-1, with D hard to call. This CDR3 has 13 residues. CDR1 GTSNPN and CDR2 SVGIG come from the germline V gene (reference sequence). V was pared by 3 bases and J by 0 bases, with 6 bases between. The CDR3 DNA follows: TGTGCCTGGAGCGGAGACTCCTACAATGAGCAGTTCTTC. Its protein product is CAWSGDSYNEQFF.